In its sample, the clone carrying this T cell receptor (beta chain) was seen many times. Its antigen is not identified. By quantitative 5'-RACE with molecular barcodes, the TCR beta libraries were made. From the 5' RACE reads, TCRdb called clonotypes with MiXCR, one entry per CDR3 protein. The sample holds 200,000 to 250,000 distinct CDR3 sequences, roughly 25% seen once. These data belong to a study of CD8 T cells in ankylosing spondylitis. Whole-study results and caveats: Disease-linked clones were CD8+ and relatively rare in peripheral blood. Seemingly characteristic of ankylosing spondylitis blood was a TCR beta motif consisting of 7 or 8 highly homologous variants.

Germline V gene sequence: CDR1 SGDLS, CDR2 YYNGEE. The CDR3 contains 15 residues. Deletions cut 0 bases from V and 0 bases from J, with 6 bases between. This clonotype was obtained from a male donor with ankylosing spondylitis or in good health (not recorded which). The chain uses TRBV9 and TRBJ1-4; TRBD1 might be the D (6 bases). The sequenced sample consisted of blood, either unsorted or a sorted T cell fraction (not recorded which). The CDR3 DNA is TGTGCCAGCAGCGTAGGGACAGCAACTAATGAAAAACTGTTTTTT. Translated, it gives CASSVGTATNEKLFF.